This TCR beta chain was retrieved from a study of memory CD4+ T cells and cytomegalovirus serostatus. About the research overall: Of the healthy Belgian adults, eight or nine were CMV seropositive and approximately 24 seronegative. General observations from the study: Median bootstrapped AUC for CMV status was about 0.95 originally, less than 0.92 US-trained. The CMV-associated TCR signature appears largely within the CD4+ memory repertoire.

Single viable CD3+CD4+CD8-CD45RO+ cells were sorted as the memory CD4+ T cells. This clone appeared a few times. Its antigen is undetermined. This sample also contains other DNA sequences that code for the same CDR3. TCRdb's table, derived via immunoSEQ multiplex PCR, lists solely in-frame clones and lacks some. The sample yields approximately 56,000 clones, roughly 87% seen once. Input material: memory CD4+ T cells from blood. The receptor comes from an adult in good health and CMV-seronegative.

The DNA for the CDR3 is TGTGCCAGTAGTATAGCTCGGCAGAACACTGAAGCTTTCTTT. Translation gives CASSIARQNTEAFF. This sequence joins TRBV19 and TRBJ1-1; D gene ambiguous. V dropped 1 base and J dropped 1 base, with 7 bases sitting between them. This CDR3 spans 14 amino acids. CDR1 is LNHDA, CDR2 SQIVND, per germline (reference sequence).